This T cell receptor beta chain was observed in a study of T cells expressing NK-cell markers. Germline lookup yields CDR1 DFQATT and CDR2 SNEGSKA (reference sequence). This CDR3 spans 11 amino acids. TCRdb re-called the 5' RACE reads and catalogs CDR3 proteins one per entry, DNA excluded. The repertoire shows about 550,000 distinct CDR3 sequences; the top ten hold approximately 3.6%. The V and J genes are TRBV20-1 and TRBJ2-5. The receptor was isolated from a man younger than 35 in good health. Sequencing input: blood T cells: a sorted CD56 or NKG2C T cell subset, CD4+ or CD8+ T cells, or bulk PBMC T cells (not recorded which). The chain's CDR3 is CSTKWGETQYF.